In this sample, the clone carrying this T cell receptor (beta chain) turned up once. Its antigen is not known. The data were taken from a study of a mutant IDH1 vaccine in newly diagnosed glioma. Study as a whole: Beforehand, treatment had been radiotherapy, temozolomide, or both; the majority received both.

V was clipped by 2 bases and J by 0 bases, with 10 bases between them. There are 15 residues in the CDR3. The germline V gene encodes CDR1 SEHNR and CDR2 FQNEAQ (reference sequence). Findings of the study overall: Pseudoprogression looked unconnected to shifts in top peripheral T cell clonotypes.

Produced via immunoSEQ multiplex PCR; TCRdb's table is partial and in-frame only. Seen here are approximately 35,000 clones, about 88% observed once, and the top ten hold around 5%. Time point: baseline, week 1 (first vaccination visit). The treatment was: pre-vaccination baseline after standard-of-care therapy. Diagnosis in the donors showed new WHO grade 3 or 4 astrocytomas that were IDH1-mutant and ATRX-lost. Sequences were derived from PBMCs, sampled from a glioma patient treated with radiotherapy, temozolomide or both. The sequence derives from a woman aged 40 to 49 with glioma. V and J are TRBV7-9 and TRBJ1-1; D call uncertain. The CDR3 coding sequence is TGTGCCAGCAGCTTACCCAGCAAACTGAACACTGAAGCTTTCTTT. Residues: CASSLPSKLNTEAFF.